The rows below give T cell receptor beta chains drawn from one sample of a study of OX40 agonist ivuxolimab in advanced cancers. Data came from immunoSEQ multiplex PCR; TCRdb stores just in-frame clones and leaves some out. The sample holds 150,000 to 170,000 clones; 85% to 95% are singletons and the top ten take approximately 0.3%. Source: CD4+ or CD8+ T cells sorted from blood, taken in a trial of the OX40 agonist ivuxolimab. The receptors here all came from an adult with an advanced solid tumor such as melanoma, head and neck, liver or kidney cancer. The CDR3 runs from the conserved cysteine through the conserved F or W. D genes are given only for firm matches. Clone size is stated in some rows and not others, as once, few, many or a class when expanded.

j_call d_call clone_size v_call cdr3_nt cdr3_aa
TRBJ1-3 . . TRBV4-1 TGCGCCAGCAGCCTCCAGGTTTTCTCTGGAAACACCATATATTTT CASSLQVFSGNTIYF
TRBJ1-5 . once TRBV6-5 TGTGCCAGCAGTTCCGGGAAAGTAAAGCCCCAGCATTTT CASSSGKVKPQHF
TRBJ1-3 . . TRBV9 TGTGCCAGCAGCGTAGATCGGGAAGGATTAAACACCATATATTTT CASSVDREGLNTIYF
TRBJ2-7 . . TRBV7-2 TGTGCCAGCAGCTCCGGACAGAGCTACGAGCAGTACTTC CASSSGQSYEQYF
TRBJ2-1 TRBD1 . TRBV5-1 TGCGCCAGCAGCATCGGGACAGGGGTTGCCTACAATGAGCAGTTCTTC CASSIGTGVAYNEQFF
TRBJ2-7 . . TRBV19 TGTGCCAGTAGTATACAGCGGACCGGCTACGAGCAGTACTTC CASSIQRTGYEQYF
TRBJ1-1 . . TRBV7-2 TGTGCCAGCAGCTTGGTAGACGGGGGTCACTCGGAAGCTTTCTTT CASSLVDGGHSEAFF
TRBJ1-4 TRBD1 . TRBV5-5 TGTGCCAGCAGCTTGGCCCCGAGGACAGGAGCAAATGAAAAACTGTTTTTT CASSLAPRTGANEKLFF
TRBJ1-1 . once TRBV6-5 TGTGCCAGCAGTCCCCGTGCAGGGCGAGCCACTGAAGCTTTCTTT CASSPRAGRATEAFF
TRBJ2-5 . . TRBV9 TGTGCCAGCAGTTTAACCCACAAGACGGAGACCCAGTACTTC CASSLTHKTETQYF
TRBJ1-4 TRBD1 . TRBV29-1 TGCAGCGTGACAGGGGGAGGCGAAAAACTGTTTTTT CSVTGGGEKLFF
TRBJ1-5 . . TRBV7-2 TGTGCCAGCAGCTTAGCCAGGGTTGGTCAGCCCCAGCATTTT CASSLARVGQPQHF
TRBJ1-5 . once TRBV2 TGTGCCAGCAGTACCCGGGACGTCAAAATGAGGCCCCAGCATTTT CASSTRDVKMRPQHF
TRBJ2-1 TRBD2 . TRBV18 TGTGCCAGCTCACCACCGGGCGGGAGTAACAATGAGCAGTTCTTC CASSPPGGSNNEQFF
TRBJ2-3 . . TRBV10-3 TGTGCCATCAGTGATTTTGGGTCCCGTACGCAGTATTTT CAISDFGSRTQYF
TRBJ1-1 TRBD1 . TRBV18 TGTGCCAGCTCCTCCTCGACAGGGTCTGAAGCTTTCTTT CASSSSTGSEAFF
TRBJ1-1 TRBD1 . TRBV7-2 TGTGCCAGCAGCTTCGGGCGGACAGGGTGGGGGACTGAAGCTTTCTTT CASSFGRTGWGTEAFF
TRBJ1-1 . . TRBV7-2 TGTGCCAGCAGCGATCTTAGGAAGAACACTGAAGCTTTCTTT CASSDLRKNTEAFF
TRBJ1-3 . . TRBV10-1 TGCGCCACGTCCCCACAACTCTCTGGAAACACCATATATTTT CATSPQLSGNTIYF
TRBJ1-4 TRBD1 . TRBV2 TGTGCCAGCAGTGAAAGGACAGGGGCGGAAAAACTGTTTTTT CASSERTGAEKLFF
TRBJ1-6 . . TRBV10-2 TGCGCCAGCATGGGACCGTCCCAATCACCCCTCCACTTT CASMGPSQSPLHF
TRBJ2-7 . . TRBV29-1 TGCAGCGTTTTAGGGGGGCAGTCCTACGAGCAGTACTTC CSVLGGQSYEQYF
TRBJ1-5 . . TRBV5-5 TGTGCCAGCAGCCCGGGGGTAGGGGTCCGGGATCAGCCCCAGCATTTT CASSPGVGVRDQPQHF
TRBJ1-4 . once TRBV10-3 TGTGCCATCAGTGGCCGGGGGGGGACTAATGAAAAACTGTTTTTT CAISGRGGTNEKLFF
TRBJ2-7 . . TRBV6-7 TGTGCCAGCAGTGAACAGGGACGTCCGACAGCCTACGAGCAGTACTTC CASSEQGRPTAYEQYF
TRBJ2-5 TRBD2 . TRBV2 TGTGCCAGCGTATTAGCGGGGCTCCAAGAGACCCAGTACTTC CASVLAGLQETQYF
TRBJ1-3 . . TRBV5-1 TGCGCCAGCAGCTTGTCCTCGGCACGGGTCTCTGGAAACACCATATATTTT CASSLSSARVSGNTIYF
TRBJ1-5 . . TRBV7-9 TGTGCCAGCAGCCCAGCGGTGGGTAGCAATCAGCCCCAGCATTTT CASSPAVGSNQPQHF
TRBJ2-4 TRBD2 . TRBV7-3 TGTGCCAGCAGCGGGGGACTAGCGCAAAACATTCAGTACTTC CASSGGLAQNIQYF
TRBJ2-1 . . TRBV7-2 TGTGCCAGCAGCACCCTAGGGGCTGGCAATGAGCAGTTCTTC CASSTLGAGNEQFF
TRBJ1-5 . . TRBV9 TGTGCCAGCAGCCCAGGGGAAGGACAGCCCCAGCATTTT CASSPGEGQPQHF
TRBJ2-7 . . TRBV6-5 TGTGCCAGCAGCCGATACGGGACGGCCACCTACGAGCAGTACTTC CASSRYGTATYEQYF
TRBJ1-1 . . TRBV7-2 TGTGCCAGCAGCTTGGCCAGGGAAATCACTGAAGCTTTCTTT CASSLAREITEAFF
TRBJ1-5 . . TRBV5-5 TGTGCCAGCAGCTTTCTCGGGAGCAATCAGCCCCAGCATTTT CASSFLGSNQPQHF
TRBJ1-2 TRBD1 . TRBV5-4 TGTGCCAGCAGCAAAAAAGAACAGGGGAACTATGGCTACACCTTC CASSKKEQGNYGYTF
TRBJ2-7 . . TRBV6-1 TGTGCCAGCAGTGACCAAGGGGGCGAGCAGTACTTC CASSDQGGEQYF
TRBJ1-2 TRBD1 once TRBV7-9 TGTGCCAGCAGCCCGACGACAGGGGACTATGGCTACACCTTC CASSPTTGDYGYTF
TRBJ2-3 TRBD1 . TRBV19 TGTGCCAGTAGTACGGGAGCCGACAGGGGGAGAGATACGCAGTATTTT CASSTGADRGRDTQYF
TRBJ2-7 . . TRBV29-1 TGCAGCGTTGAAGGGCAGCGCCCGTCCTACGAGCAGTACTTC CSVEGQRPSYEQYF